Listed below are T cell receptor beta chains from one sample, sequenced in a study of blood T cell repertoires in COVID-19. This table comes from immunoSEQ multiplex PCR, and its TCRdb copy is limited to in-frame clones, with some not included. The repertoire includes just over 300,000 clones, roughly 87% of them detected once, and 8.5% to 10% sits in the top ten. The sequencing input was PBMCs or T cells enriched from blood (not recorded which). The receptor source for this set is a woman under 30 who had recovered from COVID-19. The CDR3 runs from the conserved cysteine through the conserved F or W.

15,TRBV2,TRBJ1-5,CASSDRRGHNQPQHF
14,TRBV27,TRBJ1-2,CASSLSRTGGGYTF
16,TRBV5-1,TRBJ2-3,CASSLNTGGAADTQYF
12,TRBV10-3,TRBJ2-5,CAIAQGLETQYF
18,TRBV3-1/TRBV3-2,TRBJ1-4,CASSQTRTGPHGNEKLFF
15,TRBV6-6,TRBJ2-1,CASSYRTSGRVEQFF
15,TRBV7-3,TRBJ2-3,CASSLDRQGSDTQYF
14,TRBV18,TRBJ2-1,CASSRDRAPNEQFF
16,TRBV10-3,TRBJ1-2,CAITATRTGNNYGYTF
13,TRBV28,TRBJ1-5,CASSLYGNQPQHF
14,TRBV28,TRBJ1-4,CASGLQGINEKLFF
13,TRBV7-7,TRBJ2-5,CASSPGEEETQYF
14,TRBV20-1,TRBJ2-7,CSASSGTGAYEQYF
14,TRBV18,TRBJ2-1,CASFTSNSNNEQFF
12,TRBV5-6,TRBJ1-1,CASTLGEDEAFF
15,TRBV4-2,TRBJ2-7,CASSQDLAADYEQYF
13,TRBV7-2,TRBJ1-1,CASRPTGVAEAFF
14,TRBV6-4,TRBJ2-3,CASSTGGWTDTQYF
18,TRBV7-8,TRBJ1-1,CASSLRDRADVLGTEAFF
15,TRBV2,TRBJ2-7,CASSEHPSGFYEQYF
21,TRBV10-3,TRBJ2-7,CAISEWSGMVLAGGSKGEQYF
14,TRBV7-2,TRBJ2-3,CASSFGLAADTQYF
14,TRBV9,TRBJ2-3,CASSVAGVQDTQYF
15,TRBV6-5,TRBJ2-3,CASSLGAGVTDTQYF